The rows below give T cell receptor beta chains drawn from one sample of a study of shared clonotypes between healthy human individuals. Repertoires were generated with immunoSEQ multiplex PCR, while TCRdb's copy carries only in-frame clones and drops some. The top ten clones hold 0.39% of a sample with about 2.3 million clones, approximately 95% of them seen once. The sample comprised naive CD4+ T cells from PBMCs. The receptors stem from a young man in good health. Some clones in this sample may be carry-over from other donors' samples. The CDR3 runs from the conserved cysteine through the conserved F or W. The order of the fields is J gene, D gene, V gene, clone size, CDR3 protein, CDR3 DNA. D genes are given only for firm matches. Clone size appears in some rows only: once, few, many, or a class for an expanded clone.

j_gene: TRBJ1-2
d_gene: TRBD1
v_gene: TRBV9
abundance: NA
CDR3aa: CASSAAPYMGQGGGYTF
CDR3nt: TGTGCCAGCAGCGCGGCCCCGTATATGGGACAGGGAGGTGGCTACACCTTC

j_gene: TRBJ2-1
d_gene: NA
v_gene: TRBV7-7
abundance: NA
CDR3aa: CASSPGVGSYNEQFF
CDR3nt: TGTGCCAGCAGCCCTGGGGTGGGCTCCTACAATGAGCAGTTCTTC

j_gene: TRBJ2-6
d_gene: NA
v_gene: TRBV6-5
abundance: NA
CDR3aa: CASSYSSGLVVLTF
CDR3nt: TGTGCCAGCAGTTACTCGAGTGGGCTGGTCGTCCTGACTTTC

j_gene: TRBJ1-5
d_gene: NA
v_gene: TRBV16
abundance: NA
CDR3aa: CASSLEQVPRVYSNQPQHF
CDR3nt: TGTGCCAGCAGCCTTGAACAGGTTCCTAGGGTATATAGCAATCAGCCCCAGCATTTT

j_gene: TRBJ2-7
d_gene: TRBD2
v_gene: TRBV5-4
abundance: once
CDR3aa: CATGTSASYEQYF
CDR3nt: TGTGCCACCGGGACTAGCGCAAGTTACGAGCAGTACTTC

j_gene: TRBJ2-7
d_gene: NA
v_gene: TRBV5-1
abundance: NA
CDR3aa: CASSLWAGMSYEQYF
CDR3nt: TGCGCCAGCAGCTTGTGGGCGGGAATGAGCTACGAGCAGTACTTC

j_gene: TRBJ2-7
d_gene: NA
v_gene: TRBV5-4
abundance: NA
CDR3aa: CASSLGGAPYEQYF
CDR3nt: TGTGCCAGCAGCTTGGGAGGGGCCCCGTACGAGCAGTACTTC

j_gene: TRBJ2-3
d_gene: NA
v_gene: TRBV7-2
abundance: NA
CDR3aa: CASSPNRLETTDTQYF
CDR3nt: TGTGCCAGCAGCCCAAACAGGCTAGAAACCACAGATACGCAGTATTTT

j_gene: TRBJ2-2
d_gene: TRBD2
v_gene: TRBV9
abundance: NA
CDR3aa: CASSVGRGTGELFF
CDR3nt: TGTGCCAGCAGCGTCGGGAGGGGGACCGGGGAGCTGTTTTTT

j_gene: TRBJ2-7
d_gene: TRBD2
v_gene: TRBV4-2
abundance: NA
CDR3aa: CASSHLAGEVYEQYF
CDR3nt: TGTGCCAGCAGCCACTTAGCGGGAGAGGTCTACGAGCAGTACTTC

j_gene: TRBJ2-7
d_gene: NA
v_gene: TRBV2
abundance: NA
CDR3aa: CASNLLGHEQYF
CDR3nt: TGTGCCAGCAACCTACTAGGGCACGAGCAGTACTTC

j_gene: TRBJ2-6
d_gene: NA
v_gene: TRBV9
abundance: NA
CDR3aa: CASKSPLGSSGANVLTF
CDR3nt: TGTGCCAGCAAATCCCCACTGGGGTCCTCTGGGGCCAACGTCCTGACTTTC

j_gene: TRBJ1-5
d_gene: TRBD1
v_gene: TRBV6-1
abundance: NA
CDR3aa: CASSLGQGQPQHF
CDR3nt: TGTGCCAGCAGTTTAGGACAGGGGCAGCCCCAGCATTTT

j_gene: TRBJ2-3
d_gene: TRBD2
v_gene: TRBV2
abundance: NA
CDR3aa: CASSEGGAGEVDTQYF
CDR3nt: TGTGCCAGCAGTGAAGGAGGAGCGGGAGAAGTAGATACGCAGTATTTT

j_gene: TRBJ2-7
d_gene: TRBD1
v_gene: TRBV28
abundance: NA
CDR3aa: CASRPGQPYEQYF
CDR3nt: TGTGCCAGCAGACCGGGACAGCCCTACGAGCAGTACTTC

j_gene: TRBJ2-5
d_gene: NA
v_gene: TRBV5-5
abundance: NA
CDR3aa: CASSLVQETQYF
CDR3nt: TGTGCCAGCAGCTTGGTCCAAGAGACCCAGTACTTC

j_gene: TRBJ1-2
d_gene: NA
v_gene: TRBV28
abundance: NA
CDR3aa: CASGFEGLGGYTF
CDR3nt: TGTGCCAGCGGGTTTGAGGGGCTAGGAGGCTACACCTTC

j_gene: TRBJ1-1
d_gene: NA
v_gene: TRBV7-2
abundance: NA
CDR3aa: CASSLGRNTEAFF
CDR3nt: TGTGCCAGCAGCTTAGGTCGAAACACTGAAGCTTTCTTT

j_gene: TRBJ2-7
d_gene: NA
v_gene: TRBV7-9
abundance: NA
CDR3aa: CASSLQGVEQYF
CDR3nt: TGTGCCAGCAGCCTCCAGGGTGTAGAGCAGTACTTC